This entry features one T cell receptor beta chain sequence. This CDR3 is also generated by other DNA sequences in the sample. The source of the sample is a study of shared T cell receptors in the human thymus. The method was immunoSEQ multiplex PCR; TCRdb's version includes in-frame clones alone and lacks a portion of them. The sample holds 450,000 to 650,000 clones, about 80% seen once. CDR1 and CDR2 (germline): SEHNR, FQNEAQ (reference sequence). The V end was cut by 0 bases, the J end by 0 bases, with 9 bases between. The CDR3 runs 15 residues. These data were also filed under a second study, of human thymus T cells. As reported in that work: Resected material from corrective heart surgery provided the thymus tissue analysed. Among thymic and blood repertoires, usage of V and J genes appeared biased.

The receptor was derived from a boy under two years old with a congenital heart defect. The rearrangement joins TRBV7-9 to TRBJ2-7; no firm D call. Material for sequencing was thymocytes. In nucleotides, the CDR3 is TGTGCCAGCAGCTTAGCACGCGGTAGCTCCTACGAGCAGTACTTC. Protein product: CASSLARGSSYEQYF.